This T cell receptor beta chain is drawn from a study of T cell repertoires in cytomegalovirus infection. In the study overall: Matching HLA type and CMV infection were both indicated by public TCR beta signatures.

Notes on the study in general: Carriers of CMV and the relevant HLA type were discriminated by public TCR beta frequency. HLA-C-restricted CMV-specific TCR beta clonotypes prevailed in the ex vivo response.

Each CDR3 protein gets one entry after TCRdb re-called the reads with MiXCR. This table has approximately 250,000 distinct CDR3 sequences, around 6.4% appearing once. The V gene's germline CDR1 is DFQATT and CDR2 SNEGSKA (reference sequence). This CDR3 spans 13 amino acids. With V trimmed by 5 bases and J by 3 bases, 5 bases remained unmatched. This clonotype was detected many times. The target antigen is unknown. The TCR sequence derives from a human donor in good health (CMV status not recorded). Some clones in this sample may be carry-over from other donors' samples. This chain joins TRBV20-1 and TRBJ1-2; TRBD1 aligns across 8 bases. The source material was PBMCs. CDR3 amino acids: CSAFAGGYYGYTF. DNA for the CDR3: TGCAGTGCTTTCGCAGGGGGCTACTATGGCTACACCTTC.